This section outlines one TCR beta chain sequence together with its context. Clones were read by immunoSEQ multiplex PCR, and TCRdb kept only the in-frame ones, dropping some. This sample has approximately 9,900 clones, with around 90% found just once. Time point denoted: newly diagnosed, previously untreated cHL patient sample. The CD8+ T cells came from thawed PBMCs through magnetic negative selection. The data originate from a study of PD-1 blockade in classical Hodgkin lymphoma. Trimming took 6 bases from V and 6 from J; bases not matched to a gene: 8. The CDR3 extends over 14 amino acids. Germline V gene data show CDR1 as MNHEY and CDR2 as SVGAGI.

The clonotype comes from a human donor with classical Hodgkin lymphoma. This chain connects TRBV6-5 to TRBJ2-7; 10 nucleotides match TRBD1. The material sequenced was CD8+ T cells from blood. The CDR3 DNA sequence: TGTGCCAGCAGCACCGCCGGGACAGGGGTCGAGCAGTACTTC. Encoded protein: CASSTAGTGVEQYF.